This T cell receptor (beta chain) is drawn from a study of T cell changes during pregnancy in multiple sclerosis. Clones were sequenced by immunoSEQ multiplex PCR, and TCRdb holds only the in-frame ones, with some missing. The table shows approximately 100,000 clones, with about 90% occurring only once. Trimming removed 3 bases from V and 7 bases from J, with 15 bases in between. Germline values: CDR1 LNHNV, CDR2 YYDKDF (reference sequence). The CDR3 consists of 15 residues. The rearrangement joins TRBV15 to TRBJ2-2; D may be TRBD2 (6 bases). The starting material was peripheral blood, obtained before pregnancy. The receptor was derived from a female donor with multiple sclerosis, enrolled in a pregnancy study. This chain's CDR3 is CATSSVGGFSGELFF. For the CDR3, the DNA is TGTGCCACCAGCAGTGTGGGGGGATTCAGCGGGGAGCTGTTTTTT.